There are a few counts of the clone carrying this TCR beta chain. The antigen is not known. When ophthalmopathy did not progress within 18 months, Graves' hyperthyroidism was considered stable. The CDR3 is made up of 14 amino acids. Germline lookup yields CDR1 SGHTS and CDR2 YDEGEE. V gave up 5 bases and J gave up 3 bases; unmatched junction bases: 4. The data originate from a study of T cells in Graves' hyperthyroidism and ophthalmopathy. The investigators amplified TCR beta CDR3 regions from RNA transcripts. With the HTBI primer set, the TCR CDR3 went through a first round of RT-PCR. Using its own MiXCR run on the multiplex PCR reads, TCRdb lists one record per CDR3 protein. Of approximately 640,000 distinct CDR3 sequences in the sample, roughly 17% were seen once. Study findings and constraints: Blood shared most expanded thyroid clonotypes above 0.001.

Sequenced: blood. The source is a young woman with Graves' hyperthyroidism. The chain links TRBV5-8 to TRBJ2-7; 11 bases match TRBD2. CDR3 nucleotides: TGTGCCAGCAGGACTAGCGGGGCTAGCTACGAGCAGTACTTC. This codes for CASRTSGASYEQYF.